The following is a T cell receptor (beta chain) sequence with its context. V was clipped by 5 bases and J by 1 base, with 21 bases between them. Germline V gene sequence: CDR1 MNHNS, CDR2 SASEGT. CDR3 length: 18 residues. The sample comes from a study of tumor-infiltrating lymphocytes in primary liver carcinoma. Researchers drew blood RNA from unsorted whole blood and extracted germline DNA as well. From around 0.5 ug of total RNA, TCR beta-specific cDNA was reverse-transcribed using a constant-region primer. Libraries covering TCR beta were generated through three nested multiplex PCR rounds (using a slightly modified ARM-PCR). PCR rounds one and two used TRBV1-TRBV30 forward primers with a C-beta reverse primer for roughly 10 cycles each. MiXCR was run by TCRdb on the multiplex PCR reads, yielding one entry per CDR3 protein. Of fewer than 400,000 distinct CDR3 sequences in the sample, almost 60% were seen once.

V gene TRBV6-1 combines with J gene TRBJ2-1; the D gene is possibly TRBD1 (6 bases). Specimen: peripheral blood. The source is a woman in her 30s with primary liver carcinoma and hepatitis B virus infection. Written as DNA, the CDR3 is TGTGCCAGCAGTAGAAACCAACAGGGAGTGGGGTCCTACAATGAGCAGTTCTTC. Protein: CASSRNQQGVGSYNEQFF.